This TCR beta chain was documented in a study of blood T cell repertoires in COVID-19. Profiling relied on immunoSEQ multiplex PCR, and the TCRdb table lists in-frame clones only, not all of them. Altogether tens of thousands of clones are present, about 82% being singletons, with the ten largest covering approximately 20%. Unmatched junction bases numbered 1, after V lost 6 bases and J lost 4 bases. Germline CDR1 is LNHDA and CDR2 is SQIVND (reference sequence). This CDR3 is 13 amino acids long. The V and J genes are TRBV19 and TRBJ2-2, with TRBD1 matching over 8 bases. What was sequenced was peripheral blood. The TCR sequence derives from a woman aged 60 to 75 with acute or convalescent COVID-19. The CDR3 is CASRDRVTGELFF. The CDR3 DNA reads TGTGCCAGTAGGGACAGGGTCACCGGGGAGCTGTTTTTT.